The 18 T cell receptor beta chains below all came from one sample that was sequenced in a study of blood T cell repertoires in COVID-19. Sequencing used immunoSEQ multiplex PCR; TCRdb keeps in-frame clones, though not all of them. The sample gives about 150,000 clones, over 80% of which show up once; less than 3% is in the top ten. Input material: peripheral blood. Source of these receptors: a woman aged 60 to 75 with acute or convalescent COVID-19.

The gene calls are TRBV5-4 and TRBJ1-2, with TRBD1 matching over 7 bases. V lost 0 bases to trimming and J lost 2 bases; unmatched junction nucleotides: 4. This CDR3 is built from 15 residues. Per the germline V gene, CDR1 is SGHNT and CDR2 is YYREEE (reference sequence). The CDR3: CASSLVGGQNYGYTF. In DNA, the CDR3 is TGTGCCAGCAGCTTGGTGGGGGGACAGAACTATGGCTACACCTTC.

This sequence joins TRBV5-6 and TRBJ1-1; D is possibly TRBD1 (5 bases). The CDR3 is 14 amino acids. The ends were cut back, 2 bases at V and 11 bases at J, with 19 bases in the middle. Germline CDR1 reads SGHDT; CDR2 reads YYEEEE. The CDR3 nucleotides are TGTGCCAGCAGCTTTATCGACGGGAGGGGTGAGGCTTTCTTT. Translating it yields CASSFIDGRGEAFF. Full variable domain (outside the CDR3, taken from reference TRBV5-6 and TRBJ1-1): DAGVTQSPTHLIKTRGQQVTLRCSPKSGHDTVSWYQQALGQGPQFIFQYYEEEERQRGNFPDRFSGHQFPNYSSELNVNALLLGDSALYLCASSFIDGRGEAFFGQGTRLTVV.

The chain combines TRBV15 with TRBJ2-1; tentatively, D is TRBD2 (6 bases). The CDR3 loop spans 15 amino acids. V was trimmed by 0 bases and J by 3 bases, leaving 9 bases between them. The germline gives CDR1 LNHNV, CDR2 YYDKDF (reference sequence). CDR3 nucleotides: TGTGCCACCAGCAGAGATGGAGGGCTCTACAATGAGCAGTTCTTC. Residues: CATSRDGGLYNEQFF. The full variable domain, rest sourced from reference TRBV15 and TRBJ2-1, is DAMVIQNPRYQVTQFGKPVTLSCSQTLNHNVMYWYQQKSSQAPKLLFHYYDKDFNNEADTPDNFQSRRPNTSFCFLDIRSPGLGDTAMYLCATSRDGGLYNEQFFGPGTRLTVL.

This clone was seen just once. The chain joins TRBV4-3 to TRBJ1-4; 7 nucleotides line up with TRBD1. Germline CDR1 LGHNA, CDR2 YSLEER. The CDR3 has 16 residues. The trim removed 1 base at V and 8 bases at J, leaving 10 bases unmatched. In nucleotides, the CDR3 is TGCGCCAGCAGCCAAGGGCGGGGACAGTGGAGCGAAAAACTGTTTTTT. Translation: CASSQGRGQWSEKLFF.

The chain uses TRBV4-1 and TRBJ2-3; 8 bases fit TRBD2. With V trimmed by 1 base and J by 1 base, 7 bases remained unmatched. CDR1 MGHRA and CDR2 YSYEKL come from the germline V gene. The CDR3 is made up of 17 amino acids. For the CDR3, the DNA is TGCGCCAGCAGCCAAGGCCGTTATAGCGGGGGCACAGATACGCAGTATTTT. Translation gives CASSQGRYSGGTDTQYF.

This chain uses TRBV29-1 with TRBJ1-2; 8 nucleotides agree with TRBD1. V lost 2 bases, J lost 0 bases, and 8 bases stayed unmatched. The length of the CDR3 is 16 residues. Germline CDR1 is SQVTM and CDR2 is ANQGSEA. The CDR3 region is CSVENRGQVSNYGYTF. CDR3 DNA: TGCAGCGTTGAAAATAGGGGACAGGTGTCTAACTATGGCTACACCTTC.

V usage is TRBV29-1 and J usage is TRBJ2-5, with TRBD1 identical over 10 bases. Unmatched junction bases numbered 2, after V lost 5 bases and J lost 5 bases. Germline-derived CDR1 and CDR2 are SQVTM and ANQGSEA. The CDR3 extends over 12 amino acids. CDR3 nucleotide sequence: TGCAGCGTTAGGACAGGGGGGGAGACCCAGTACTTC. It encodes CSVRTGGETQYF. Drawing the rest from reference TRBV29-1 and TRBJ2-5, the complete variable domain is SAVISQKPSRDICQRGTSLTIQCQVDSQVTMMFWYRQQPGQSLTLIATANQGSEATYESGFVIDKFPISRPNLTFSTLTVSNMSPEDSSIYLCSVRTGGETQYFGPGTRLLVL.

The chain combines TRBV25-1 with TRBJ2-5, with TRBD2 identical over 8 bases. The CDR3 length is 15 residues. Germline V gene data show CDR1 as MGHDK and CDR2 as SYGVNS. J lost 4 bases, V lost 6 bases, and 10 bases had no gene match. The chain's CDR3 is CASSRPGLGGETQYF. CDR3 DNA sequence: TGTGCCAGCAGCCGACCGGGACTAGGTGGAGAGACCCAGTACTTC.

This clone was counted once. The chain links TRBV27 to TRBJ2-5; perhaps TRBD2 as D (6 bases). Trimming pared 0 bases from V and 5 bases from J, leaving 16 bases between. CDR1 MNHEY and CDR2 SMNVEV come from the germline V gene (reference sequence). The CDR3 consists of 16 residues. The DNA of the CDR3 is TGTGCCAGCAGTTTATCGGCCAATCGGGGGACGGAGACCCAGTACTTC. Its translation is CASSLSANRGTETQYF.

The chain combines TRBV6-5 with TRBJ2-5; 7 nucleotides align to TRBD2. V lost 5 bases, J lost 3 bases, and 0 bases stayed unmatched. Germline V gene data show CDR1 as MNHEY and CDR2 as SVGAGI. CDR3 length: 12 residues. CDR3 residues: CASSRGEETQYF. The DNA for the CDR3 is TGTGCCAGCAGTCGGGGGGAAGAGACCCAGTACTTC.

The V and J genes are TRBV7-9 and TRBJ1-2, with 8 bases fitting TRBD1. CDR1 and CDR2 from the germline V gene are SEHNR and FQNEAQ (reference sequence). The CDR3 consists of 15 residues. Trimming removed 5 bases from V and 4 bases from J; junction bases left unmatched: 9. CDR3 residues: CASSPQDRGFYGYTF. CDR3 DNA sequence: TGTGCCAGCAGCCCCCAAGACAGGGGATTCTATGGCTACACCTTC. The whole variable domain, filled in from reference TRBV7-9 and TRBJ1-2, reads DTGVSQNPRHKITKRGQNVTFRCDPISEHNRLYWYRQTLGQGPEFLTYFQNEAQLEKSRLLSDRFSAERPKGSFSTLEIQRTEQGDSAMYLCASSPQDRGFYGYTFGSGTRLTVV.

V and J are TRBV7-2 and TRBJ1-2; 9 bases align to TRBD1. The CDR3 consists of 17 residues. Unmatched junction bases numbered 11, after V lost 4 bases and J lost 2 bases. Germline V gives CDR1 SGHTA, CDR2 FQGNSA. CDR3 nucleotides: TGTGCCAGCAGCTGGGACAGGGTCGGAGGGTGGAACTATGGCTACACCTTC. This sequence encodes CASSWDRVGGWNYGYTF.

The genes are TRBV6-2 or TRBV6-3 and TRBJ1-2; D remains ambiguous. The CDR3 extends over 14 amino acids. Between the trimmed V and J ends, which lost 2 bases and 6 bases, there was a span of 13 bases. Looked up from germline, CDR1 is MNHEY and CDR2 is SVGEGT. CDR3 protein: CASSYDGRLDGYTF. CDR3 sequence (DNA): TGTGCCAGCAGTTACGACGGCAGGCTTGATGGCTACACCTTC.

The chain carries TRBV6-2 or TRBV6-3 and TRBJ1-2; D perhaps matches TRBD1 (6 bases). Germline V lookup: CDR1 MNHEY, CDR2 SVGEGT. Trimming pared 5 bases from V and 9 bases from J, leaving 16 bases between. The CDR3 contains 13 residues. CDR3 sequence: CASSADRSRSYTF. The CDR3 bases are TGTGCCAGCAGTGCCGACAGGTCTCGCAGCTACACCTTC.

This clone came up once. J is TRBJ1-1 and V is TRBV7-2; no definite D call. The germline V gene has CDR1 SGHTA and CDR2 FQGNSA. CDR3 length: 15 amino acids. V gave up 2 bases and J gave up 5 bases, with 15 bases separating them. The CDR3 loop reads CASSLNDLALTEAFF. The CDR3 nucleotides read TGTGCCAGCAGCTTAAATGATCTGGCCCTGACTGAAGCTTTCTTT.

The chain carries TRBV6-2 or TRBV6-3 and TRBJ2-1, with 10 bases lining up with TRBD2. V dropped 4 bases and J dropped 0; count of bases not matched to a gene: 3. Germline CDR1 is MNHEY and CDR2 is SVGEGT. This CDR3 spans 16 amino acids. The CDR3 spells CASSSRLAGSYNEQFF. The CDR3 coding sequence is TGTGCCAGCAGTTCCAGACTAGCGGGCTCCTACAATGAGCAGTTCTTC.

This chain uses TRBV5-6 with TRBJ2-1, with TRBD1 identical over 12 bases. The CDR3 runs to 16 residues. Trimming cost V 2 bases and J 8 bases; bases outside gene matches: 8. Per the germline V gene, CDR1 is SGHDT and CDR2 is YYEEEE. Here the CDR3 reads CASSFLGDRGRDEQFF. The CDR3 DNA follows: TGTGCCAGCAGCTTCTTAGGGGACAGGGGGCGGGATGAGCAGTTCTTC.

The chain carries TRBV7-3 and TRBJ2-5; 14 bases are shared with TRBD2. The CDR3 contains 18 residues. CDR1 is SGHTA, CDR2 FQGTGA, per germline. The junction had 9 bases not matched to a gene; V was cut back by 5 bases and J by 1 base. The CDR3 DNA is TGTGCCAGCAGCCAATCGGGACTAGCGGGGGAGGCCCAAGAGACCCAGTACTTC. Residues: CASSQSGLAGEAQETQYF.